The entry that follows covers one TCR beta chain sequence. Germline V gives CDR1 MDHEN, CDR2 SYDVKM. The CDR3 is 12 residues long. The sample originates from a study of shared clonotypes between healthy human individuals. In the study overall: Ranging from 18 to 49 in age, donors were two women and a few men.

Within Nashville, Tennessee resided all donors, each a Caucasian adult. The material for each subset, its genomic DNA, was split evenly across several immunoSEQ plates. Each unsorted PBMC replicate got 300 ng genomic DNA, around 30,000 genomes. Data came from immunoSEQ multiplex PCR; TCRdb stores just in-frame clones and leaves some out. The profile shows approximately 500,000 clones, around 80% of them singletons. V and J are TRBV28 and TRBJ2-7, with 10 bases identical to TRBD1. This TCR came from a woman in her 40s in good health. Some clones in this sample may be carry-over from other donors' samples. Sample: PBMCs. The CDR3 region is CATGTGVYEQYF. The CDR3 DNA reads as TGTGCTACCGGGACAGGGGTATACGAGCAGTACTTC.